This T cell receptor beta chain was captured by sequencing in a study of T cells in Graves' hyperthyroidism and ophthalmopathy. General study results and limits: In the blood, most expanded thyroid clonotypes above 0.001 appeared as well.

This CDR3 comprises 15 residues. Trimming cost V 3 bases and J 4 bases, with 15 bases left between them. Diagnosis relied on clinical symptoms, serum thyroxine and TRAb, thyroid ultrasound and orbital computed tomography. Amplified TCR beta CDR3 regions derived from RNA transcripts. HTBI primers were used for first-round RT-PCR of the TCR CDR3. TCRdb independently ran MiXCR on the multiplex PCR reads; one entry per CDR3 protein. There are about 600,000 distinct CDR3 sequences in the sample; roughly 15% occur only once, and 3% to 4% lies in the top ten. This clonotype showed up many times. The antigen is undetermined.

This rearrangement joins TRBV12-3 or TRBV12-4 to TRBJ1-1; D might be TRBD1 (6 bases). This clonotype was obtained from a woman aged 40 to 50 with Graves' ophthalmopathy. Sequenced material: blood. The CDR3 region is CASSFRGAATTEAFF. The CDR3 DNA reads TGTGCCAGCAGTTTTAGGGGGGCAGCGACCACTGAAGCTTTCTTT.